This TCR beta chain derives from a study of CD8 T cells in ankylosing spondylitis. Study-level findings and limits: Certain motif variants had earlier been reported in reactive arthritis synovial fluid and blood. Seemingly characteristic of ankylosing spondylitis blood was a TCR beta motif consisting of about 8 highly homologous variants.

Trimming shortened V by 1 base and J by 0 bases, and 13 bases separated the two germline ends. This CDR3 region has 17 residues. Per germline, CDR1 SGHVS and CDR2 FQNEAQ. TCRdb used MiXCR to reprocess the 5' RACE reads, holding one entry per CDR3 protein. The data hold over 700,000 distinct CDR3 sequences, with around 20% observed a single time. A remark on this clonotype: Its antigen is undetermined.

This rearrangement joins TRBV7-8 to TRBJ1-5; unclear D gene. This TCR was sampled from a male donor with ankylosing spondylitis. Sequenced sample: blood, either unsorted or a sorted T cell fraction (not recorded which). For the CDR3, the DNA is TGTGCCAGCAGCTTAGACCCGAGACATTATAGCAATCAGCCCCAGCATTTT. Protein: CASSLDPRHYSNQPQHF.